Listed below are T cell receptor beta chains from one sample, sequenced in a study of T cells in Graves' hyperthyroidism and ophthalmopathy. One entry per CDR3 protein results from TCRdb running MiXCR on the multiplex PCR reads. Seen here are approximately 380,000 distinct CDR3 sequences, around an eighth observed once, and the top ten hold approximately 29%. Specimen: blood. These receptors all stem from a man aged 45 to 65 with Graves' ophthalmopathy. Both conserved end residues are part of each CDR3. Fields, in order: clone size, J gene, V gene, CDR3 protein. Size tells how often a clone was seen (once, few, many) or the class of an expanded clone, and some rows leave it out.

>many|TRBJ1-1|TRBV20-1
CSASLMNTEAFF
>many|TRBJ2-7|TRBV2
CAREAERRGEQYF
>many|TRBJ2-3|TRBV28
CASISGGFPDTQYF
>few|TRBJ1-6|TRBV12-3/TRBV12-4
CASSLEAGGNNSPLHF
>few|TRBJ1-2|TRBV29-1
CSVPNQMVQGAFGYTF
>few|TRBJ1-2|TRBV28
CASSRSEGYTF
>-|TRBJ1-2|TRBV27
CASSSVRGNNGYTF
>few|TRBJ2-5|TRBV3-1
CASSGMGGETQYF
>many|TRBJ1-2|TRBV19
CASSPGQASYGYTF
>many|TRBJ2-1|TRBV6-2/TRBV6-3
CASSSGQGRYNEQFF
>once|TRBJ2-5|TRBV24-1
CATSARTIQTQYF
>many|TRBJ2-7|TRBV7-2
CASSLPSYEQYF
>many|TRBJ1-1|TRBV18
CASSPQTTAPTEAFF
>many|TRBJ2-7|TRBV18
CASSPDSGFYEQYF
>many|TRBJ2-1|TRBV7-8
CASSFNRRNEQFF
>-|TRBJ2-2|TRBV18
CASSRDSTGELFF
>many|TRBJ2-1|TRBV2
CASLLAGGSSEQFF
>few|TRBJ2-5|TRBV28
CASSYYNTQYF
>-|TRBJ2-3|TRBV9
CASSRLAGITTDTQYF
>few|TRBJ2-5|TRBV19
CASSISGTAGGPKQETQYF
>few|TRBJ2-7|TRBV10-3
CAIRDPPYEQYF
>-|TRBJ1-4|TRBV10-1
CASNEGINEKLFF
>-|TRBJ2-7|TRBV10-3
CAISHSDYEQYF
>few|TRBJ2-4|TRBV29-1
CSVVRGSKNIQYF
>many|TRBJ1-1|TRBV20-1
CSARRVEEAFF
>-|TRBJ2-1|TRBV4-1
CASSQGPLLDNEQFF
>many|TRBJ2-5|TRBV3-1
CASSHGTIQETQYF
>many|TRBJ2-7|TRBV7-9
CASSLANRLYEQYF
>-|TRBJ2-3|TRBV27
CASSLKGDSGPPTDTQYF
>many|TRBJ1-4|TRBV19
CASSLGWNNEKLFF
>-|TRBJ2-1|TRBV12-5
CASRGKDSYNEQFF
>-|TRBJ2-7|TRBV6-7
CASSYAGAYEQYF
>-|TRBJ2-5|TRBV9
CASSVEGNGPTNF
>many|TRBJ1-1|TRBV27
CASSSAPGYEAFF
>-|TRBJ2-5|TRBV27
CASSDPRAGQETQYF
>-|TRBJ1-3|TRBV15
CAISREGGNTIYF
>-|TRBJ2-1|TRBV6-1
CASRPGLGEQFF
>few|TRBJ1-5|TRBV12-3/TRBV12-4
CASSRGCSNQPQHF
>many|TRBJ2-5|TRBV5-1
CASSSRLTSGETQYF
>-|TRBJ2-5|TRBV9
CASSVRGTGGRETQYF
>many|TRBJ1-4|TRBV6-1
CASSRSMSGGSEKLFF
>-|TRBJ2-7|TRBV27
CASSAGSLSQQYF
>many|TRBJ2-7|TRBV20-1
CSAIPSADYEQYF
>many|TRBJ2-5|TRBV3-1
CASSQNTQETQYF
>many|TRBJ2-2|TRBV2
CASSPGQRTGELFF
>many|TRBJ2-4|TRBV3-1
CASSQDPPGLPVGAKNIQYF
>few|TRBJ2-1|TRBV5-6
CASSLEKVLAGKGEQFF
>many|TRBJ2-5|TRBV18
CASSPKQTQYF
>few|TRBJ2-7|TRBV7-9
CASSLSGVRDEQYF
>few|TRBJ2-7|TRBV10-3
CAISENKLAGASEQYF
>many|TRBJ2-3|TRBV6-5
CASSYSSSTDTQYF
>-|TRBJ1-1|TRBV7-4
CASSAIQRRGEAFF